Below, 26 T cell receptor beta chains from the same sample are listed, as sequenced in a study of blood T cell repertoires in COVID-19. Data came from immunoSEQ multiplex PCR; TCRdb stores just in-frame clones and leaves some out. The sample includes about 36,000 clones, 75% to 90% seen only once; the top ten take 35% to 50%. Sequencing input: peripheral blood. The receptors were sampled from a human donor in a cohort sampled during active or convalescent COVID-19. The donor label of this sample is uncertain.

V usage is TRBV11-3 and J usage is TRBJ2-7; 9 nucleotides align to TRBD1. The CDR3 contains 15 residues. J was trimmed by 2 bases and V by 4 bases; bases with no gene match: 6. Germline V gene lookup returns CDR1 SGHNT and CDR2 YENEEA. CDR3 amino acids: CASSSRTGETYEQYF. CDR3 DNA: TGTGCCAGCAGCTCCAGGACAGGGGAAACCTACGAGCAGTACTTC.

The J gene is TRBJ1-1, the V gene TRBV6-6; 7 bases are a match to TRBD1. The ends lost 9 bases at V and 0 bases at J; junction bases unmatched: 7. The CDR3 is 14 residues long. From germline, CDR1 is MNHNY and CDR2 SVGAGI (reference sequence). The CDR3: CASLPGQMNTEAFF. As DNA, the CDR3 is TGTGCCAGTTTGCCGGGACAGATGAACACTGAAGCTTTCTTT.

The chain is built from TRBV30 and TRBJ2-5; 8 nucleotides match TRBD1. The J segment lost 6 bases and the V segment lost 3 bases, leaving 9 bases of the junction unmatched. Germline assignment: CDR1 GTSNPN and CDR2 SVGIG (reference sequence). The length of the CDR3 is 14 residues. The CDR3: CAWSWTGSSQTQYF. CDR3 nucleotides: TGTGCCTGGAGCTGGACAGGGAGTAGTCAGACCCAGTACTTC.

The chain joins TRBV5-4 to TRBJ2-3, with D perhaps matching TRBD2 (6 bases). The germline V and J ends were trimmed by 5 bases and 2 bases, with 12 bases remaining between them. This CDR3 region has 14 residues. Germline-derived CDR1 and CDR2 are SGHNT and YYREEE (reference sequence). Here the CDR3 reads CASRTGLSTDTQYF. CDR3 DNA: TGTGCCAGCAGGACGGGACTCTCCACAGATACGCAGTATTTT.

The chain joins TRBV5-4 to TRBJ2-7, with D tentatively TRBD1 (6 bases). CDR1 and CDR2 from the germline V gene are SGHNT and YYREEE (reference sequence). The CDR3 is made up of 16 amino acids. V shed 3 bases and J shed 0 bases, with 16 bases lying between them. The CDR3 DNA follows: TGTGCCAGCAGCTCCAATCCAGGGGCTAGCTCCTACGAGCAGTACTTC. This gives the protein CASSSNPGASSYEQYF.

V usage is TRBV4-3 and J usage is TRBJ2-2; TRBD2 aligns across 10 bases. The J segment lost 6 bases and the V segment lost 3 bases, leaving 7 bases of the junction unmatched. Germline V gene data show CDR1 as LGHNA and CDR2 as YSLEER. The CDR3 runs to 16 residues. CDR3 nucleotide sequence: TGCGCCAGCAGCCAGTTAAAAGCGGGAGGGGCCGGGGAGCTGTTTTTT. Translated, it gives CASSQLKAGGAGELFF.

The chain couples TRBV2 to TRBJ2-7; D is perhaps TRBD2 (5 bases). Trimming removed 4 bases at V and 2 bases at J, with 12 bases between. This CDR3 comprises 14 residues. CDR1 is SNHLY and CDR2 is FYNNEI in the germline V gene. CDR3 in amino acids: CASSARTETYEQYF. For the CDR3, the DNA is TGTGCCAGCAGTGCCCGGACTGAAACCTACGAGCAGTACTTC.

The chain carries TRBV10-3 and TRBJ2-7; D gene ambiguous. Germline V lookup: CDR1 ENHRY, CDR2 SYGVKD. The CDR3 contains 14 residues. V was shortened by 0 bases and J by 4 bases, with 10 bases between the two germline ends. The CDR3 DNA sequence: TGTGCCATCAGTGAGTCAACTACGGTGTACGAGCAGTACTTC. It specifies CAISESTTVYEQYF.

The chain combines TRBV6-5 with TRBJ1-1, with D maybe TRBD1 (5 bases). The CDR3 loop spans 15 amino acids. Germline CDR1 is MNHEY and CDR2 is SVGAGI. V lost 0 bases and J 4 bases, leaving 12 bases between the germline ends. The CDR3 DNA is TGTGCCAGCAGTTACTCAAGCCCGGGGGGCACTGAAGCTTTCTTT. Its protein product is CASSYSSPGGTEAFF.

The V and J genes are TRBV19 and TRBJ1-3; 9 bases are a match to TRBD1. This CDR3 comprises 16 residues. V lost 5 bases to trimming and J lost 3 bases; unmatched junction nucleotides: 8. The germline V gene has CDR1 LNHDA and CDR2 SQIVND (reference sequence). Here the CDR3 DNA reads TGTGCCAGTAGTGATACCGGGACAGGGAATGGAAACACCATATATTTT. Its protein is CASSDTGTGNGNTIYF.

This clone showed up just once. The rearrangement links TRBV3-1 (or the pseudogene TRBV3-2) to TRBJ1-2, with D possibly matching TRBD1 (6 bases). CDR1 LGHDT and CDR2 YNNKEL come from the germline V gene (reference sequence). Trimming took 2 bases from V and 7 from J, leaving 14 bases between them. There are 14 residues in the CDR3. This CDR3 reads CASSQLSGEGGYTF. The DNA of the CDR3 is TGTGCCAGCAGCCAATTATCAGGGGAGGGTGGCTACACCTTC.

This chain uses TRBV19 with TRBJ2-3, with 10 bases matching TRBD2. V gave up 3 bases and J gave up 1 base; unmatched junction bases: 1. The CDR3 contains 15 residues. Germline-derived CDR1 and CDR2 are LNHDA and SQIVND (reference sequence). CDR3 nucleotides: TGTGCCAGTAGTATCGGGACTAGCGGCACAGATACGCAGTATTTT. This codes for CASSIGTSGTDTQYF. Full variable domain (missing parts from reference TRBV19 and TRBJ2-3): DGGITQSPKYLFRKEGQNVTLSCEQNLNHDAMYWYRQDPGQGLRLIYYSQIVNDFQKGDIAEGYSVSREKKESFPLTVTSAQKNPTAFYLCASSIGTSGTDTQYFGPGTRLTVL.

The J gene is TRBJ1-1, the V gene TRBV7-9; TRBD1 aligns across 8 bases. The CDR3 runs to 14 residues. Losses at the gene ends were 5 bases for V and 1 base for J; bases not matched to a gene: 3. Looked up from germline, CDR1 is SEHNR and CDR2 is FQNEAQ (reference sequence). The CDR3 here is CASSDRGGNTEAFF. The CDR3 DNA reads TGTGCCAGCAGCGACAGGGGTGGGAACACTGAAGCTTTCTTT.

This chain joins TRBV19 and TRBJ1-4; D might be TRBD1 (5 bases). The length of the CDR3 is 16 residues. CDR1 and CDR2 from the germline V gene are LNHDA and SQIVND (reference sequence). V was shortened by 3 bases and J by 2 bases, with 13 bases between the two germline ends. The CDR3: CASSIGARRTNEKLFF. For the CDR3, the DNA is TGTGCCAGTAGTATTGGGGCCCGACGGACTAATGAAAAACTGTTTTTT.

The genes are TRBV18 and TRBJ2-7, with D hard to call. The germline CDR1 and CDR2 sequences are KGHSH and LQKENI. Trimming removed 3 bases at V and 7 bases at J, with 7 bases between. The CDR3 is made up of 11 amino acids. The CDR3 is CASSPAREQYF. Here the CDR3 DNA reads TGTGCCAGCTCACCGGCTAGAGAGCAGTACTTC.

The V call is TRBV19, the J call TRBJ2-1, with 13 bases matching TRBD2. Trimming at V came to 5 bases and at J to 10 bases, leaving 11 bases not matched to a gene. Germline-derived CDR1 and CDR2 are LNHDA and SQIVND (reference sequence). The CDR3 totals 16 residues. The CDR3 loop reads CASSLRTSGGRREQFF. CDR3 DNA: TGTGCCAGTAGTCTACGGACTAGCGGGGGACGTAGGGAGCAGTTCTTC. The entire variable domain, with the rest obtained from reference TRBV19 and TRBJ2-1, is as follows: DGGITQSPKYLFRKEGQNVTLSCEQNLNHDAMYWYRQDPGQGLRLIYYSQIVNDFQKGDIAEGYSVSREKKESFPLTVTSAQKNPTAFYLCASSLRTSGGRREQFFGPGTRLTVL.

In this sample, this clone turned up once. CDR3 nucleotide sequence: TGTGCCTGGAGTACGTCTCAGGGGGACACTGAAGCTTTCTTT. Translation gives CAWSTSQGDTEAFF. The J gene is TRBJ1-1, the V gene TRBV30; 7 bases align to TRBD1. CDR3 length: 14 residues. The germline V gene encodes CDR1 GTSNPN and CDR2 SVGIG (reference sequence). V shed 2 bases, J shed 3 bases, and the junction held 6 bases outside the gene matches.

This clone was counted once. The chain combines TRBV5-1 with TRBJ1-2, with D unresolved. From germline, CDR1 is SGHRS and CDR2 YFSETQ. The CDR3 sequence is 14 residues long. Deletions cut 0 bases from V and 0 bases from J, with 6 bases between. As DNA, the CDR3 is TGCGCCAGCAGCTTGGACGGAGCTAACTATGGCTACACCTTC. It is translated as CASSLDGANYGYTF.

The genes are TRBV18 and TRBJ2-7; D possibly corresponds to TRBD2 (5 bases). Trimming stripped 3 bases from V and 0 bases from J, with 12 bases between. The CDR3 has 15 residues. CDR1 is KGHSH and CDR2 is LQKENI in the germline V gene. The CDR3 loop reads CASSPRTGNSYEQYF. The CDR3 region has the DNA TGTGCCAGCTCACCCAGGACGGGAAACTCCTACGAGCAGTACTTC.

Here the CDR3 DNA reads TGTGCCAGCAGCGCCAGGGCACAGCAAGAGACCCAGTACTTC. Protein product: CASSARAQQETQYF. The chain uses TRBV11-3 and TRBJ2-5, with D perhaps TRBD1 (5 bases). Germline V gene lookup returns CDR1 SGHNT and CDR2 YENEEA. The V end lost 5 bases, the J end lost 2 bases, and 12 bases lay between the germline ends. CDR3 length: 14 amino acids.

This clone has only a few counts. The V gene is TRBV5-1, the J gene TRBJ1-5, with D perhaps TRBD1 (6 bases). V gave up 4 bases and J gave up 7 bases, with 12 bases separating them. The V gene's germline CDR1 is SGHRS and CDR2 YFSETQ. The CDR3 is 13 amino acids. CDR3 bases: TGCGCCAGCAGCCGGTCGAGGGGGCAGCCCCAGCATTTT. Translated: CASSRSRGQPQHF.

The chain combines TRBV19 with TRBJ1-1; D call uncertain. This CDR3 contains 11 residues. The V end lost 5 bases, the J end lost 3 bases, and 4 bases lay between the germline ends. Per germline, CDR1 LNHDA and CDR2 SQIVND (reference sequence). The CDR3 region has the DNA TGTGCCAGTAGTCGTCACACTGAAGCTTTCTTT. Translation: CASSRHTEAFF. The complete variable domain, with remaining parts taken from reference TRBV19 and TRBJ1-1, reads DGGITQSPKYLFRKEGQNVTLSCEQNLNHDAMYWYRQDPGQGLRLIYYSQIVNDFQKGDIAEGYSVSREKKESFPLTVTSAQKNPTAFYLCASSRHTEAFFGQGTRLTVV.

V and J are TRBV2 and TRBJ2-7; no definite D call. This CDR3 has 13 residues. Trimming pared 1 base from V and 6 bases from J, leaving 10 bases between. Germline CDR1 and CDR2: SNHLY and FYNNEI. The CDR3 DNA reads TGTGCCAGCAGTGAAGATAGAGGAAGCGAGCAGTACTTC. Translation: CASSEDRGSEQYF.

V gene TRBV20-1 combines with J gene TRBJ2-1; possibly TRBD2 for D (5 bases). The CDR3 runs to 15 residues. The germline V gene has CDR1 DFQATT and CDR2 SNEGSKA (reference sequence). Between the trimmed V and J ends, which lost 3 bases and 0 bases, there was a span of 12 bases. CDR3 coding DNA: TGCAGTGCTAGTGATCCTGGGAGCTCCTACAATGAGCAGTTCTTC. It is translated as CSASDPGSSYNEQFF.

The CDR3 sequence: CASSIRTSLETQYF. DNA for the CDR3: TGTGCCAGTAGTATCAGGACTAGTTTGGAGACCCAGTACTTC. The rearrangement uses TRBV19 and TRBJ2-5; 7 bases map to TRBD2. Germline CDR1 reads LNHDA; CDR2 reads SQIVND (reference sequence). CDR3 length: 14 residues. Unmatched junction bases numbered 6, after V lost 3 bases and J lost 5 bases.

This clone has a handful of counts. The CDR3 DNA reads as TGTGCCAGCAGCGCCCGGGACAGGGGAAACACCATATATTTT. This encodes CASSARDRGNTIYF. This chain joins TRBV3-1 (or the pseudogene TRBV3-2) and TRBJ1-3; 8 bases line up with TRBD1. Trimming cost V 5 bases and J 4 bases; bases outside gene matches: 4. This CDR3 has 14 residues. Germline V gene lookup returns CDR1 LGHDT and CDR2 YNNKEL (reference sequence).